One and the same sample provided the 10 T cell receptor beta chains below, sequenced in a study of cytomegalovirus exposure and HLA in healthy donors. The primer mix had 60 Vbeta and 13 Jbeta primers. Assay used: immunoSEQ multiplex PCR; TCRdb lists only in-frame clones, some missing. The sample lists tens of thousands of clones; about two thirds were seen once. The sequenced sample consisted of PBMCs. These receptors came from a man in his forties or fifties in good health and CMV-seronegative.

V gene TRBV5-8 combines with J gene TRBJ2-5; D is perhaps TRBD2 (7 bases). This CDR3 region has 14 residues. V was pared by 6 bases and J by 1 base, with 13 bases between. The germline gives CDR1 SGHTS, CDR2 YDEGEE. The CDR3 nucleotides are TGTGCCAGCACAGGGAGGGGGTTCCAAGAGACCCAGTACTTC. Protein product: CASTGRGFQETQYF.

The genes are TRBV2 and TRBJ1-1, with D possibly TRBD1 on 6 matching bases. CDR3 length: 13 residues. Trimming cost V 6 bases and J 0 bases, with 8 bases left between them. Germline V gene sequence: CDR1 SNHLY, CDR2 FYNNEI. The CDR3 nucleotides read TGTGCCAGCAGCTCAGGGGTGAACACTGAAGCTTTCTTT. Translation gives CASSSGVNTEAFF.

The chain uses TRBV6-5 and TRBJ1-6; D is uncertain. The V end was cut by 5 bases, the J end by 7 bases, with 15 bases between. Germline assignment: CDR1 MNHEY and CDR2 SVGAGI. The CDR3 is 15 amino acids. CDR3 in amino acids: CASSPQAGENSPLHF. In DNA, the CDR3 is TGTGCCAGCAGTCCCCAGGCGGGTGAGAATTCACCCCTCCACTTT.

The genes are TRBV4-2 and TRBJ2-5, with D hard to call. Germline CDR1 LGHNA, CDR2 YNFKEQ. V shed 1 base and J shed 2 bases, with 17 bases lying between them. This CDR3 has 17 amino acids. CDR3 DNA: TGTGCCAGCAGCCAAGGAGGAGCCACCAACTTACAAGAGACCCAGTACTTC. Translation: CASSQGGATNLQETQYF.

J is TRBJ2-5 and V is TRBV6-5; the D is unclear. The CDR3 is 13 amino acids. V gave up 6 bases and J gave up 2 bases, with 10 bases separating them. From germline, CDR1 is MNHEY and CDR2 SVGAGI. The CDR3 loop reads CASSPQLQETQYF. CDR3 coding DNA: TGTGCCAGCAGCCCACAATTACAAGAGACCCAGTACTTC.

About this clone: The germline gene is not matched at one end of the junction; a read error may be the cause. This chain joins TRBV4-2 and TRBJ2-7, with TRBD2 matching over 11 bases. Per germline, CDR1 LGHNA and CDR2 YNFKEQ. The length of the CDR3 is 13 residues. CDR3 region: CASSQVTSGGPTF. CDR3 sequence (DNA): TGTGCCAGCAGCCAAGTTACTAGCGGGGGCCCAACCTTC.

The V and J genes are TRBV5-4 and TRBJ2-3, with a possible D match to TRBD2 (5 bases). Germline CDR1 reads SGHNT; CDR2 reads YYREEE (reference sequence). CDR3 length: 14 residues. Trimming took off 0 bases at V and 6 bases at J, with 11 bases between the two ends. The CDR3 here is CASSLASSRDTQYF. For the CDR3, the DNA is TGTGCCAGCAGCTTGGCCTCTAGCAGGGATACGCAGTATTTT.

This clone was seen only a few times. The chain couples TRBV5-1 to TRBJ1-4; a weak D match, TRBD1 (5 bases). The CDR3 extends over 14 amino acids. Between the trimmed V and J ends, which lost 0 bases and 4 bases, there was a span of 7 bases. Per germline, CDR1 SGHRS and CDR2 YFSETQ. The CDR3 spells CASSLGGDNEKLFF. The CDR3 bases are TGCGCCAGCAGCTTGGGGGGGGATAATGAAAAACTGTTTTTT.

A single count supports this clone. The gene calls are TRBV4-3 and TRBJ2-3; 9 nucleotides match TRBD2. The CDR3 extends over 21 amino acids. Per germline, CDR1 LGHNA and CDR2 YSLEER. With 0 bases clipped from V and 0 bases from J, the junction kept 16 bases outside the gene matches. The chain's CDR3 is CASSQDLPAGGSLSSTDTQYF. The DNA of the CDR3 is TGCGCCAGCAGCCAAGATCTGCCAGCGGGAGGATCGCTTTCTAGCACAGATACGCAGTATTTT.

This chain links TRBV9 with TRBJ1-2, with D unclear. Trimming left V 3 bases short and J 3 bases short, with 15 bases between. CDR1 is SGDLS, CDR2 YYNGEE, per germline. There are 15 residues in the CDR3. The DNA of the CDR3 is TGTGCCAGCAGCGCCACCGACTACCCATACTATGGCTACACCTTC. It encodes CASSATDYPYYGYTF.